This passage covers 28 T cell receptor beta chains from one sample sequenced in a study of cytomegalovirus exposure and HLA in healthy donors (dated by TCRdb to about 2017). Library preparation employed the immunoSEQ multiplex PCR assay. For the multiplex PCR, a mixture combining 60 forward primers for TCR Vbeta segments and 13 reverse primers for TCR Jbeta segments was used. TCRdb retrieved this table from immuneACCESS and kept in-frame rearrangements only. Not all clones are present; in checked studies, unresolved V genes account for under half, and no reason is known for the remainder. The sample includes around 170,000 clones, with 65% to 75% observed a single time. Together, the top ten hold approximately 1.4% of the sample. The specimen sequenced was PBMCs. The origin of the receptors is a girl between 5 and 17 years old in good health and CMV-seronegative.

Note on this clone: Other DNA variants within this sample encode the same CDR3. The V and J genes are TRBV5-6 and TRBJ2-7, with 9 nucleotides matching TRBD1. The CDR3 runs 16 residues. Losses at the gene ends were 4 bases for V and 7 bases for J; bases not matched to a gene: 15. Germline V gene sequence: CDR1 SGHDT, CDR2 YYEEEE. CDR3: CASSRQQGATFLEQYF. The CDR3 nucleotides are TGTGCCAGCAGCCGCCAACAGGGGGCTACCTTCTTGGAGCAGTACTTC.

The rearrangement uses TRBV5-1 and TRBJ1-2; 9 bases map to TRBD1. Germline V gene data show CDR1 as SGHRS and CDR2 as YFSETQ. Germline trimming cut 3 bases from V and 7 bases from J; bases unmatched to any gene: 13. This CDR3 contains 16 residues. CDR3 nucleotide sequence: TGCGCCAGCAGCTCCGAACAGGGGGCGCGTCTGGGTGGCTACACCTTC. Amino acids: CASSSEQGARLGGYTF. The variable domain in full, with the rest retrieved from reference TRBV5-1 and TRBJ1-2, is KAGVTQTPRYLIKTRGQQVTLSCSPISGHRSVSWYQQTPGQGLQFLFEYFSETQRNKGNFPGRFSGRQFSNSRSEMNVSTLELGDSALYLCASSSEQGARLGGYTFGSGTRLTVV.

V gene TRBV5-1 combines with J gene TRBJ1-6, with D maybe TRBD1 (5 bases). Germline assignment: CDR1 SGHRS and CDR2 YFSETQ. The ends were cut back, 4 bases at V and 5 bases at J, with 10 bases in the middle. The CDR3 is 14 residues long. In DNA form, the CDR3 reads TGCGCCAGCAGCAGACAGATAGATAATTCACCCCTCCACTTT. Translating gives CASSRQIDNSPLHF.

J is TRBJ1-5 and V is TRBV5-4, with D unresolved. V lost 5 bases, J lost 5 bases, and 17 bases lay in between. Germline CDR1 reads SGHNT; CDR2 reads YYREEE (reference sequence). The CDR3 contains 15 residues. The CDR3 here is CASREPGKVDQPQHF. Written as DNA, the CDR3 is TGTGCCAGCAGAGAACCGGGTAAAGTAGATCAGCCCCAGCATTTT.

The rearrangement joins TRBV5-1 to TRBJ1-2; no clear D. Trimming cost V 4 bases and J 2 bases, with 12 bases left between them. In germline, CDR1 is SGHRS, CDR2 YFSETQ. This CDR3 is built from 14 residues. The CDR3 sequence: CASSPLGINYGYTF. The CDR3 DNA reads TGCGCCAGCAGCCCGCTCGGGATAAACTATGGCTACACCTTC.

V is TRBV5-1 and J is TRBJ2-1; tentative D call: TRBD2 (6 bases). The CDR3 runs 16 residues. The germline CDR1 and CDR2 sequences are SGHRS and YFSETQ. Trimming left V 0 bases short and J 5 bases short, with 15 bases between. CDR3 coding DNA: TGCGCCAGCAGCTTGGGTGGCGGGGCGAATAACAATGAGCAGTTCTTC. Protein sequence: CASSLGGGANNNEQFF. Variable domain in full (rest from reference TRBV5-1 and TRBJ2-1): KAGVTQTPRYLIKTRGQQVTLSCSPISGHRSVSWYQQTPGQGLQFLFEYFSETQRNKGNFPGRFSGRQFSNSRSEMNVSTLELGDSALYLCASSLGGGANNNEQFFGPGTRLTVL.

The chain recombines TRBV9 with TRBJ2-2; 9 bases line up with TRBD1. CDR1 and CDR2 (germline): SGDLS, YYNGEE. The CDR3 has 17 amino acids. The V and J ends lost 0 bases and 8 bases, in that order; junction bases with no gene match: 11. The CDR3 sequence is CASSVEPAGTGKGELFF. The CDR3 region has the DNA TGTGCCAGCAGCGTAGAGCCCGCCGGGACAGGGAAGGGGGAGCTGTTTTTT. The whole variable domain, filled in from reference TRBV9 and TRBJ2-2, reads DSGVTQTPKHLITATGQRVTLRCSPRSGDLSVYWYQQSLDQGLQFLIQYYNGEERAKGNILERFSAQQFPDLHSELNLSSLELGDSALYFCASSVEPAGTGKGELFFGEGSRLTVL.

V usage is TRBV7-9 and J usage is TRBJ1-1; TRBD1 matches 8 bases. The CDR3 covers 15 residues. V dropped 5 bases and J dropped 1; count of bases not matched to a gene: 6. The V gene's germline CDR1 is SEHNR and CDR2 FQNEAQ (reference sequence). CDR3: CASSQDRVSNTEAFF. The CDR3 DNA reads TGTGCCAGCAGCCAGGACAGGGTGTCGAACACTGAAGCTTTCTTT.

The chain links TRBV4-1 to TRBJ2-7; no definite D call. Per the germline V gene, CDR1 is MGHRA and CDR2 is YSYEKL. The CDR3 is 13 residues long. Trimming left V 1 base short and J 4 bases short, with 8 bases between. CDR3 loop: CASSQAPDYEQYF. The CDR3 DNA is TGCGCCAGCAGCCAAGCGCCAGATTACGAGCAGTACTTC.

The CDR3 spells CASSSRLARETQYF. The CDR3 nucleotides are TGTGCCAGCAGCTCCCGACTAGCTCGGGAGACCCAGTACTTC. The chain links TRBV7-2 to TRBJ2-5; 7 nucleotides agree with TRBD2. The CDR3 is 14 amino acids. J lost 5 bases, V lost 4 bases, and 7 bases had no gene match. The germline V gene encodes CDR1 SGHTA and CDR2 FQGNSA.

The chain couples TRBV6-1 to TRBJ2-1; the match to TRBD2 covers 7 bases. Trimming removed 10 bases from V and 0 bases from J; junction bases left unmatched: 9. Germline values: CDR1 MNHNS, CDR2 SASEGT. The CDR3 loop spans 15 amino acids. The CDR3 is CATKEGGSSYNEQFF. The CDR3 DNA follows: TGTGCCACTAAAGAGGGAGGGAGCTCCTACAATGAGCAGTTCTTC.

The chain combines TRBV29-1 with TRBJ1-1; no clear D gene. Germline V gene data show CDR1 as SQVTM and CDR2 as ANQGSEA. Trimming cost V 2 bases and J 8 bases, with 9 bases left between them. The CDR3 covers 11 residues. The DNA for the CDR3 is TGCAGCGTTGAATTAGCAAGAGAAGCTTTCTTT. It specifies CSVELAREAFF.

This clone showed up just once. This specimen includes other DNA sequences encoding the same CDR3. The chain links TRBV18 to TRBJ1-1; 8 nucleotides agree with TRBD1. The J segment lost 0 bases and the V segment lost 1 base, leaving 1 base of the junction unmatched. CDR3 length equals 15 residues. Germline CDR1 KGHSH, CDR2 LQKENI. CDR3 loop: CASSPRTGMNTEAFF. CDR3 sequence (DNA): TGTGCCAGCTCACCACGGACAGGGATGAACACTGAAGCTTTCTTT.

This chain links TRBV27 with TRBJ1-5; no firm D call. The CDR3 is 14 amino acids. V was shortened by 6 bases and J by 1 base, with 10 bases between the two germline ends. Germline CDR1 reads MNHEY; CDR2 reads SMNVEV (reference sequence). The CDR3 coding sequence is TGTGCCAGCAGCCCCCGGTTCAGCAATCAGCCCCAGCATTTT. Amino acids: CASSPRFSNQPQHF.

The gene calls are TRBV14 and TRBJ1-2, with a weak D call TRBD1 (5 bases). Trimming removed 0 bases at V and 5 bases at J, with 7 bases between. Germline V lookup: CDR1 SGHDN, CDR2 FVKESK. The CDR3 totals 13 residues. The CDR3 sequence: CASSQDREYGYTF. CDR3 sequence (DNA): TGTGCCAGCAGCCAAGACAGGGAATATGGCTACACCTTC.

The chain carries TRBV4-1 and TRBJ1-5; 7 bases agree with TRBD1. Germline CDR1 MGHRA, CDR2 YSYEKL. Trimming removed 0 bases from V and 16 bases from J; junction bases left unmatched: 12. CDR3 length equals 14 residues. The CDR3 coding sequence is TGCGCCAGCAGCCAAGACCCCGTAGGGGGCCCCTCTCATTTT. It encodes CASSQDPVGGPSHF.

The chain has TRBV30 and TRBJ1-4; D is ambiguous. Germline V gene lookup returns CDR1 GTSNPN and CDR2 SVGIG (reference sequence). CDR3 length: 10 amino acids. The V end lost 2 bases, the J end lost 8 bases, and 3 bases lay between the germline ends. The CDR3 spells CAWSREKLFF. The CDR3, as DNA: TGTGCCTGGAGTCGGGAAAAACTGTTTTTT.

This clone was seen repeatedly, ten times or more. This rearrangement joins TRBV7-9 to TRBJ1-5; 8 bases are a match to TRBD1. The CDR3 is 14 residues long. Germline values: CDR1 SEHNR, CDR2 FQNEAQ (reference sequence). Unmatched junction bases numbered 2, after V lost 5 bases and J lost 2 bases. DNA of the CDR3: TGTGCCAGCAGCCCGACAGGGGGCAATCAGCCCCAGCATTTT. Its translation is CASSPTGGNQPQHF.

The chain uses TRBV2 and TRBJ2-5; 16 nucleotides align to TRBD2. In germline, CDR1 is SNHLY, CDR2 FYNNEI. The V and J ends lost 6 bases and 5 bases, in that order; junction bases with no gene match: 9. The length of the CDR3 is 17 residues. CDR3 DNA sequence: TGTGCCAGCAGGGTCGGGACTAGCGGGGGGGCCCCGGAGACCCAGTACTTC. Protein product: CASRVGTSGGAPETQYF.

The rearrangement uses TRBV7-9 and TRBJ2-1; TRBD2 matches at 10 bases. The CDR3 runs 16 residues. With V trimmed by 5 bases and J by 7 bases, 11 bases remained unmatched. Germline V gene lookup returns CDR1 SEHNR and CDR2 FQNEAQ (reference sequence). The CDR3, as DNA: TGTGCCAGCAGCACTGCCAGCGGGGGGGTTTCGAATGAGCAGTTCTTC. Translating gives CASSTASGGVSNEQFF.

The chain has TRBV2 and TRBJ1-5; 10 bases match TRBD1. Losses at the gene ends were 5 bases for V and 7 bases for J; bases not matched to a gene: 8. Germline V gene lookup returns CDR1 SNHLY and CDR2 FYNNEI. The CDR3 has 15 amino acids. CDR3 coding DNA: TGTGCCAGCAGTCGACAGGGGGCCGATTTGCAGCCCCAGCATTTT. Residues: CASSRQGADLQPQHF.

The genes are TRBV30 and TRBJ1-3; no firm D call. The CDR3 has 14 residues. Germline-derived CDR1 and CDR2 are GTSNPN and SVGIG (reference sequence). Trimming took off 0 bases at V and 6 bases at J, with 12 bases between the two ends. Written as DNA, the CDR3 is TGTGCCTGGAGTGTACGAACAATTGAAAACACCATATATTTT. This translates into CAWSVRTIENTIYF.

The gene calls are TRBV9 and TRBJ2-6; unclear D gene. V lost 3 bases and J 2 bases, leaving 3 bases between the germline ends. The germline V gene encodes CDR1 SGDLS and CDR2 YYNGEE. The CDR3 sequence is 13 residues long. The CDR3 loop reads CASSATGANVLTF. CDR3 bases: TGTGCCAGCAGCGCAACTGGGGCCAACGTCCTGACTTTC. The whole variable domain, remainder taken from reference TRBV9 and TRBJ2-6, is DSGVTQTPKHLITATGQRVTLRCSPRSGDLSVYWYQQSLDQGLQFLIQYYNGEERAKGNILERFSAQQFPDLHSELNLSSLELGDSALYFCASSATGANVLTFGAGSRLTVL.

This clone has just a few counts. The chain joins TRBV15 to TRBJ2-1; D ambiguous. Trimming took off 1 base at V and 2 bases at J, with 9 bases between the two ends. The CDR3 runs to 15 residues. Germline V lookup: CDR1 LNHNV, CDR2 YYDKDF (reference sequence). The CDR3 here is CATSRGPGAYNEQFF. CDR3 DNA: TGTGCCACCAGCAGAGGCCCAGGTGCCTACAATGAGCAGTTCTTC.

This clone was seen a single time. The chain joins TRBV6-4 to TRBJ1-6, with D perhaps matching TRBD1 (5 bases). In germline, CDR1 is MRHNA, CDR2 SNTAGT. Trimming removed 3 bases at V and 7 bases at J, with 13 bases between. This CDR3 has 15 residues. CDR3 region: CASSEQAGWNSPLHF. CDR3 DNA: TGTGCCAGCAGTGAACAGGCTGGATGGAATTCACCCCTCCACTTT.

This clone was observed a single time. CDR3 loop: CASSKTGWGGYTF. The CDR3 region has the DNA TGTGCCAGCAGCAAGACAGGTTGGGGGGGCTACACCTTC. V is TRBV7-9 and J is TRBJ1-2; a possible D gene is TRBD1 (6 bases). Germline CDR1 reads SEHNR; CDR2 reads FQNEAQ (reference sequence). V gave up 5 bases and J gave up 8 bases, with 15 bases separating them. This CDR3 is built from 13 residues.

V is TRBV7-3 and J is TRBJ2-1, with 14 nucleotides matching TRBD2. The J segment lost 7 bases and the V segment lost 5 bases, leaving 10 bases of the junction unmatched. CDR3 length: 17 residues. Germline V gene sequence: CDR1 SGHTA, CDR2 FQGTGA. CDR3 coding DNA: TGTGCCAGCAGCCTCGGGACTAGCGGGGGTCTGGGAAATGAGCAGTTCTTC. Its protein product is CASSLGTSGGLGNEQFF.

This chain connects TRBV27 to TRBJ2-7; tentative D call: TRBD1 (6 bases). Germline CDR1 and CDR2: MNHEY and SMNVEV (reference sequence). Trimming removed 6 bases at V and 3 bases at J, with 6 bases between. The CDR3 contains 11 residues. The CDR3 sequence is CASRQGYEQYF. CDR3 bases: TGTGCCAGCAGACAGGGCTACGAGCAGTACTTC.